This TCR beta chain stems from a study of T-cell reconstitution after alpha-beta-depleted transplantation in children. CDR3 length: 13 amino acids. Germline lookup yields CDR1 DFQATT and CDR2 SNEGSKA (reference sequence). Trimming took off 5 bases at V and 2 bases at J, with 13 bases between the two ends. As for this clonotype: Antigen: not known.

General observations from the study: T cells produced anew were the main source of T-cell counts and diversity one year after transplant. Reportedly, roughly two months post-transplant, alpha-beta T cells arose from several hundred expanded graft clones. The high TCRbeta diversity at day 60 in some patients came from surviving recipient T cells and thymic progenitors.

A TCRbeta library incorporating unique molecular identifiers was prepared. TCRdb processed the PCR reads anew with MiXCR; each CDR3 protein has one entry. The repertoire holds around 450,000 distinct CDR3 sequences, with over 9.5% as singletons. The specimen was PBMCs, collected before TCRalphabeta/CD19-depleted stem cell transplant. The chain has TRBV20-1 and TRBJ2-7; D may correspond to TRBD1 or TRBD2 (5 bases each). The TCR sequence derives from a child aged 2 to 10 with inherited bone marrow failure, due to receive a stem cell transplant. This CDR3 is CSASGTITYEQYF. CDR3 nucleotide sequence: TGCAGTGCTTCCGGGACCATCACCTACGAGCAGTACTTC.